Listed here are 25 T cell receptor beta chains from one sample, sequenced in a study of blood T cell repertoires in COVID-19. This table comes from immunoSEQ multiplex PCR, and its TCRdb copy is limited to in-frame clones, with some not included. The table has approximately 400,000 clones, about 88% seen once; the top ten hold about 1.1%. Sequenced sample: PBMCs or T cells enriched from blood (not recorded which). Receptors originate from a woman aged 18-35 years who had recovered from COVID-19.

The chain carries TRBV28 and TRBJ2-4; D unresolved. Germline lookup yields CDR1 MDHEN and CDR2 SYDVKM. The V end lost 2 bases, the J end lost 1 base, and 6 bases lay between the germline ends. This CDR3 has 14 residues. CDR3 region: CASSLPEAKNIQYF. The CDR3, as DNA: TGTGCCAGCAGTTTACCGGAGGCCAAAAACATTCAGTACTTC.

J is TRBJ1-1 and V is TRBV3-1 (or the pseudogene TRBV3-2); no clear D gene. The germline V gene encodes CDR1 LGHDT and CDR2 YNNKEL (reference sequence). Trimming stripped 4 bases from V and 3 bases from J, with 12 bases between. The CDR3 consists of 14 residues. CDR3 DNA sequence: TGTGCCAGCAGCCCCCGGGGTCGGGACACTGAAGCTTTCTTT. Translating it yields CASSPRGRDTEAFF.

This rearrangement joins TRBV18 to TRBJ1-5; the D gene is possibly TRBD1 (5 bases). The CDR3 is made up of 13 amino acids. Per the germline V gene, CDR1 is KGHSH and CDR2 is LQKENI. Trimming cost V 3 bases and J 7 bases, with 10 bases left between them. The CDR3 is CASSPGGGQPQHF. CDR3 bases: TGTGCCAGCTCACCGGGGGGAGGGCAGCCCCAGCATTTT. The full variable domain, completed using reference TRBV18 and TRBJ1-5, is NAGVMQNPRHLVRRRGQEARLRCSPMKGHSHVYWYRQLPEEGLKFMVYLQKENIIDESGMPKERFSAEFPKEGPSILRIQQVVRGDSAAYFCASSPGGGQPQHFGDGTRLSIL.

J is TRBJ2-7 and V is TRBV3-1 (or the pseudogene TRBV3-2); 9 bases match TRBD2. V shed 3 bases and J 3 bases; nucleotides not matched to a gene: 9. The V gene's germline CDR1 is LGHDT and CDR2 YNNKEL (reference sequence). There are 16 residues in the CDR3. The DNA of the CDR3 is TGTGCCAGCAGCCAGGGTAGCGGGGGCCCCTTCTACGAGCAGTACTTC. It specifies CASSQGSGGPFYEQYF.

V gene TRBV5-4 combines with J gene TRBJ2-1, with TRBD2 matching over 14 bases. The J segment lost 9 bases and the V segment lost 3 bases, leaving 17 bases of the junction unmatched. Germline lookup yields CDR1 SGHNT and CDR2 YYREEE (reference sequence). CDR3 length equals 19 residues. Here the CDR3 reads CASSSRLAGGPSLTGEQFF. The CDR3 DNA sequence: TGTGCCAGCAGCTCCCGACTAGCGGGGGGGCCTAGTCTTACTGGTGAGCAGTTCTTC.

In this sample, this clone turned up a few times. This rearrangement joins TRBV19 to TRBJ1-2, with D maybe TRBD1 (6 bases). CDR1 is LNHDA and CDR2 is SQIVND in the germline V gene (reference sequence). The CDR3 consists of 14 residues. Trimming removed 1 base at V and 5 bases at J, with 11 bases between. CDR3 coding DNA: TGTGCCAGTAGTATAGTGGGGGCACGTTATGGCTACACCTTC. Translation: CASSIVGARYGYTF.

This chain uses TRBV4-1 with TRBJ1-4; 8 nucleotides match TRBD1. J was trimmed by 6 bases and V by 3 bases; bases with no gene match: 9. CDR1 is MGHRA, CDR2 YSYEKL, per germline. The CDR3 extends over 16 amino acids. The CDR3 DNA follows: TGCGCCAGCAGCCATCTCTCGACAGGGGTTCATGAAAAACTGTTTTTT. The encoded protein is CASSHLSTGVHEKLFF.

The J gene is TRBJ1-3, the V gene TRBV6-5; D is unresolved. Trimming shortened V by 3 bases and J by 4 bases, and 13 bases separated the two germline ends. Germline CDR1 and CDR2: MNHEY and SVGAGI. There are 15 residues in the CDR3. The CDR3 loop reads CASSYYGLGGNTIYF. As DNA, the CDR3 is TGTGCCAGCAGTTATTACGGACTGGGGGGAAACACCATATATTTT.

J is TRBJ1-4 and V is TRBV12-3 or TRBV12-4, with 7 bases that match TRBD1. V shed 3 bases, J shed 7 bases, and the junction held 2 bases outside the gene matches. The CDR3 is 13 amino acids. The CDR3 nucleotides are TGTGCCAGCAGTTTCCAGGGGGGTGAAAAACTGTTTTTT. Translating gives CASSFQGGEKLFF.

The CDR3 reads CAWSGGFNTGELFF. The CDR3 DNA sequence: TGTGCCTGGAGCGGGGGGTTCAACACCGGGGAGCTGTTTTTT. The chain couples TRBV30 to TRBJ2-2; 7 bases are a match to TRBD2. The germline V gene encodes CDR1 GTSNPN and CDR2 SVGIG (reference sequence). Unmatched junction bases numbered 3, after V lost 3 bases and J lost 2 bases. This CDR3 is built from 14 residues.

The V gene is TRBV4-1, the J gene TRBJ1-5, with D possibly being TRBD1 (5 bases). The CDR3 sequence is 15 residues long. V was trimmed by 0 bases and J by 3 bases, leaving 9 bases between them. The germline CDR1 and CDR2 sequences are MGHRA and YSYEKL. CDR3 sequence reads: CASSQDPGLNQPQHF. The CDR3 DNA reads TGCGCCAGCAGCCAAGATCCGGGACTCAATCAGCCCCAGCATTTT.

The chain couples TRBV5-8 to TRBJ1-2, with TRBD1 as a possible D gene (5 bases). V lost 0 bases and J lost 3, with 6 bases in between. Germline lookup yields CDR1 SGHTS and CDR2 YDEGEE. The CDR3 extends over 13 amino acids. DNA of the CDR3: TGTGCCAGCAGCTTGGGGGACTACTATGGCTACACCTTC. This codes for CASSLGDYYGYTF.

The V call is TRBV2, the J call TRBJ2-3; 10 bases align to TRBD2. Trimming at V came to 6 bases and at J to 11 bases, leaving 5 bases not matched to a gene. The germline V gene encodes CDR1 SNHLY and CDR2 FYNNEI. This CDR3 comprises 12 residues. Written as DNA, the CDR3 is TGTGCCAGCAGCCAGCGGGGGGGCGGGCAGTATTTT. Translated: CASSQRGGGQYF.

The chain recombines TRBV9 with TRBJ1-2, with D perhaps matching TRBD1 (6 bases). Germline loops: CDR1 SGDLS, CDR2 YYNGEE. The CDR3 length is 14 residues. Trimming took off 3 bases at V and 6 bases at J, with 15 bases between the two ends. The CDR3 region is CASSGDYGQHGYTF. The CDR3 DNA reads TGTGCCAGCAGCGGAGACTACGGACAGCATGGCTACACCTTC.

The V call is TRBV11-1, the J call TRBJ1-1; tentatively, D is TRBD1 (6 bases). CDR3 size: 12 residues. Per germline, CDR1 SGHAT and CDR2 FQDESV (reference sequence). V was pared by 5 bases and J by 4 bases, with 8 bases between. This chain's CDR3 is CASSPDSTEAFF. The CDR3 coding sequence is TGTGCCAGCAGCCCGGACAGCACTGAAGCTTTCTTT.

This rearrangement joins TRBV19 to TRBJ2-1; tentatively, D is TRBD1 (6 bases). This CDR3 comprises 14 residues. Germline V gene sequence: CDR1 LNHDA, CDR2 SQIVND (reference sequence). V lost 4 bases, J lost 10 bases, and 17 bases lay in between. The CDR3 loop is CASSNGQRGSEQFF. CDR3 DNA sequence: TGTGCCAGTAGTAACGGACAGCGTGGTTCGGAGCAGTTCTTC.

In nucleotides, the CDR3 is TGTGCCACCAGTGATCGGACTGACTATGGCTACACCTTC. Protein: CATSDRTDYGYTF. The rearrangement links TRBV24-1 to TRBJ1-2; D is unclear. CDR1 is KGHDR and CDR2 is SFDVKD in the germline V gene. This CDR3 contains 13 residues. V was trimmed by 3 bases and J by 3 bases, leaving 7 bases between them.

This chain connects TRBV28 to TRBJ2-5; D gene ambiguous. Deletions cut 6 bases from V and 2 bases from J, with 7 bases between. This CDR3 is 12 amino acids long. The germline V gene encodes CDR1 MDHEN and CDR2 SYDVKM. DNA for the CDR3: TGTGCCAGCAGCCCGTTACAAGAGACCCAGTACTTC. This encodes CASSPLQETQYF.

The rearrangement uses TRBV29-1 and TRBJ2-1, with 8 bases matching TRBD1. V shed 4 bases and J 9 bases; nucleotides not matched to a gene: 8. Germline CDR1 SQVTM, CDR2 ANQGSEA. CDR3 size: 13 residues. The CDR3 coding sequence is TGCAGCGTTGGGGGCAGGGGGCGAGTTGAGCAGTTCTTC. Its translation: CSVGGRGRVEQFF.

This chain connects TRBV10-3 to TRBJ1-5, with TRBD1 matching 7 bases. The germline gives CDR1 ENHRY, CDR2 SYGVKD. Trimming at V came to 10 bases and at J to 6 bases, leaving 6 bases not matched to a gene. CDR3 length: 12 residues. The CDR3 nucleotides read TGTGCCACCGGGACAGAGGTTCAGCCCCAGCATTTT. Translated, it gives CATGTEVQPQHF.

The rearrangement joins TRBV5-1 to TRBJ2-1, with 7 positions matching TRBD1. CDR1 is SGHRS and CDR2 is YFSETQ in the germline V gene. V shed 1 base and J 2 bases; nucleotides not matched to a gene: 3. The CDR3 is 15 residues long. In DNA form, the CDR3 reads TGCGCCAGCAGCTTGATCGGGACAGCCTACAATGAGCAGTTCTTC. Amino acids: CASSLIGTAYNEQFF.

This chain connects TRBV5-4 to TRBJ2-5; TRBD1 matches 8 bases. The CDR3 totals 16 residues. With 0 bases clipped from V and 2 bases from J, the junction kept 6 bases outside the gene matches. Germline assignment: CDR1 SGHNT and CDR2 YYREEE (reference sequence). CDR3 sequence reads: CASSLGTGNVQETQYF. CDR3 bases: TGTGCCAGCAGCTTGGGGACAGGGAACGTTCAAGAGACCCAGTACTTC.

Regarding this clone: Different DNA sequences within this sample yield the same CDR3. V is TRBV19 and J is TRBJ1-1; no reliable D call. The V and J ends lost 1 base and 4 bases respectively, with 7 bases between them. Germline CDR1 LNHDA, CDR2 SQIVND (reference sequence). The CDR3 loop spans 13 amino acids. CDR3: CASSIGGGTEAFF. CDR3 DNA: TGTGCCAGTAGTATAGGAGGAGGCACTGAAGCTTTCTTT.

The chain joins TRBV30 to TRBJ1-2, with 7 positions matching TRBD1. Germline V CDR1 and CDR2: GTSNPN, SVGIG (reference sequence). CDR3 length equals 16 residues. Germline trimming cut 4 bases from V and 0 bases from J; bases unmatched to any gene: 11. The CDR3 reads CAWMRGRPDPNYGYTF. CDR3 DNA: TGTGCCTGGATGAGGGGGCGCCCAGACCCTAACTATGGCTACACCTTC.

V usage is TRBV6-2 or TRBV6-3 and J usage is TRBJ1-2; D gene unclear. V was cut by 1 base and J by 2 bases, with 5 bases left in between. Germline-derived CDR1 and CDR2 are MNHEY and SVGEGT. This CDR3 region has 13 residues. The CDR3 sequence is CASSYLQNYGYTF. CDR3 sequence (DNA): TGTGCCAGCAGTTACTTGCAGAACTATGGCTACACCTTC.